The rows below give T cell receptor beta chains drawn from one sample of a study of cytomegalovirus exposure and HLA in healthy donors. Generated by immunoSEQ multiplex PCR, the TCRdb table keeps only in-frame clones and is missing some. There are over 130,000 clones in the sample; around nine tenths occur only once, and roughly 9% lies in the top ten. The sample consisted of PBMCs. These receptors originate from a man younger than 35 in good health and CMV-seropositive. Both conserved end residues are part of each CDR3. The order of the fields is J gene, CDR3 length, V gene, CDR3 protein.

j_gene: TRBJ2-7
len: 16
v_gene: TRBV18
CDR3aa: CASSPREMRASYEQYF

j_gene: TRBJ2-5
len: 13
v_gene: TRBV18
CDR3aa: CASSPFVQETQYF

j_gene: TRBJ2-1
len: 16
v_gene: TRBV19
CDR3aa: CASSPSGSFSYNEQFF

j_gene: TRBJ1-1
len: 14
v_gene: TRBV18
CDR3aa: CASSPNFGGTEAFF

j_gene: TRBJ2-2
len: 15
v_gene: TRBV7-9
CDR3aa: CASSSGLAGSPELFF

j_gene: TRBJ2-7
len: 13
v_gene: TRBV5-1
CDR3aa: CASSRDLSYEQYF

j_gene: TRBJ2-5
len: 14
v_gene: TRBV14
CDR3aa: CASSFQGAGETQYF

j_gene: TRBJ2-1
len: 13
v_gene: TRBV5-4
CDR3aa: CASSTSTKNEQFF

j_gene: TRBJ2-7
len: 16
v_gene: TRBV13
CDR3aa: CASSVTNRALSYEQYF

j_gene: TRBJ1-5
len: 15
v_gene: TRBV6-5
CDR3aa: CASSPGGVGNQPQHF